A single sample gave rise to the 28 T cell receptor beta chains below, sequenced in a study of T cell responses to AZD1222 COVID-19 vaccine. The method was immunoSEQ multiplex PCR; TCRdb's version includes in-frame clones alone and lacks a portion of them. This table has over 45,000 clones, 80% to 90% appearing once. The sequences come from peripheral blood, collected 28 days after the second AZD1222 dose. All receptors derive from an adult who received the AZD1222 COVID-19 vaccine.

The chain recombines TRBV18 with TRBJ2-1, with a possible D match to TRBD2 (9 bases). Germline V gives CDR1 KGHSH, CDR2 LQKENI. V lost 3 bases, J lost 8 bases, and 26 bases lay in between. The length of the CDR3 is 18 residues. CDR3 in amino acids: CASSPITGWLAGQDEQFF. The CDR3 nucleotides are TGTGCCAGCTCACCTATTACAGGGTGGCTAGCGGGACAGGATGAGCAGTTCTTC.

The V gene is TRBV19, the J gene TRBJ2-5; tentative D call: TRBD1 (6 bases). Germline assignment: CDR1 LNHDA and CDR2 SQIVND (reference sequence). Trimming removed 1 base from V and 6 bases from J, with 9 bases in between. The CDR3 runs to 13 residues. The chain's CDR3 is CASSIAGAKTQYF. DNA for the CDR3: TGTGCCAGTAGTATAGCAGGGGCGAAGACCCAGTACTTC. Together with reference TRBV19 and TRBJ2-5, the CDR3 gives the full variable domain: DGGITQSPKYLFRKEGQNVTLSCEQNLNHDAMYWYRQDPGQGLRLIYYSQIVNDFQKGDIAEGYSVSREKKESFPLTVTSAQKNPTAFYLCASSIAGAKTQYFGPGTRLLVL.

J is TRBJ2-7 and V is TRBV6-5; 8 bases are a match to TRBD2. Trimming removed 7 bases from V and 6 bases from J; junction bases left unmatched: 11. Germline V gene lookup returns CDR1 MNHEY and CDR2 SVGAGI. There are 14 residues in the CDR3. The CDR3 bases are TGTGCCAGCAAAACCGGGACTAGTTCTGGCGAGCAGTACTTC. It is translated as CASKTGTSSGEQYF.

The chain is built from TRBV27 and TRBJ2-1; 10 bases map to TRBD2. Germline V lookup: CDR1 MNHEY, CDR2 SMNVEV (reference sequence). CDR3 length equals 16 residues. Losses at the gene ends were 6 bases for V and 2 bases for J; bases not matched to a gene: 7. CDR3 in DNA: TGTGCCAGCAGCCGTCTAGCGGGAGCGGCCTACAATGAGCAGTTCTTC. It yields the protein CASSRLAGAAYNEQFF.

Written as DNA, the CDR3 is TGTGCCACCAGCCGGGACAACCTAAACTATGGCTACACCTTC. It yields the protein CATSRDNLNYGYTF. V is TRBV24-1 and J is TRBJ1-2, with D maybe TRBD1 (6 bases). V was cut by 7 bases and J by 2 bases, with 13 bases left in between. The CDR3 runs to 14 residues. The V gene's germline CDR1 is KGHDR and CDR2 SFDVKD.

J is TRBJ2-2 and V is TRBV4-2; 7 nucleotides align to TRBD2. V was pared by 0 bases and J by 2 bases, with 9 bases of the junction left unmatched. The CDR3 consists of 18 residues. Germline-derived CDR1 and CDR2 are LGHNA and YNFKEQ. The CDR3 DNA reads TGTGCCAGCAGCCAAGAGGAGGGGACTACCTATAACACCGGGGAGCTGTTTTTT. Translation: CASSQEEGTTYNTGELFF.

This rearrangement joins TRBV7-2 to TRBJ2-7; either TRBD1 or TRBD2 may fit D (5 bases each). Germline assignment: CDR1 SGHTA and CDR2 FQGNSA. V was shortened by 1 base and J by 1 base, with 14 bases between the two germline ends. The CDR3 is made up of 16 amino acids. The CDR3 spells CASSLGGTRTSYEQYF. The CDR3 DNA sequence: TGTGCCAGCAGCTTAGGGGGCACTAGAACGTCCTACGAGCAGTACTTC.

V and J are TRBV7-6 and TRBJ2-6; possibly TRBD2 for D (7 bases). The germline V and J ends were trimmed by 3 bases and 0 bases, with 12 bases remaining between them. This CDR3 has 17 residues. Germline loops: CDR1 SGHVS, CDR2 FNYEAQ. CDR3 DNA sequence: TGTGCCAGCAGCTTTTCTAGGGGGGGCTCTGGGGCCAACGTCCTGACTTTC. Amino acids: CASSFSRGGSGANVLTF.

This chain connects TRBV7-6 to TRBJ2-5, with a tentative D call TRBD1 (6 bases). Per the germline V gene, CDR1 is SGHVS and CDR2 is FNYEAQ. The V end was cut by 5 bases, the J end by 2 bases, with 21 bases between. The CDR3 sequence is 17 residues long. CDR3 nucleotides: TGTGCCAGCAGCGACACATCCGGGACACACCCGCAAGAGACCCAGTACTTC. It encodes CASSDTSGTHPQETQYF.

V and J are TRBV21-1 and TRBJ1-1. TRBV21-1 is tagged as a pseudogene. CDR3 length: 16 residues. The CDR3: CASSKEAGAGNTEAFF. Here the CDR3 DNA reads TGTGCCAGCAGCAAGGAGGCAGGAGCTGGGAACACTGAAGCTTTCTTT.

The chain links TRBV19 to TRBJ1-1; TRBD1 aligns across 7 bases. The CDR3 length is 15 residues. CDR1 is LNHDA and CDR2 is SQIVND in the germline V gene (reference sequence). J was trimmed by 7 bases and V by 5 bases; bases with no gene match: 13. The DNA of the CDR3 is TGTGCCAGTAGTTCCGGGACAGCAGCTGGGGGTGAAGCTTTCTTT. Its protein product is CASSSGTAAGGEAFF.

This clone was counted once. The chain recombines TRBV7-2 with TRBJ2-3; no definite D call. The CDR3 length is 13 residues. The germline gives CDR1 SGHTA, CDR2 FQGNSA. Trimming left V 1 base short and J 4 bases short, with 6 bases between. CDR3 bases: TGTGCCAGCAGCTTAGGCGGAGCAGATACGCAGTATTTT. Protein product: CASSLGGADTQYF.

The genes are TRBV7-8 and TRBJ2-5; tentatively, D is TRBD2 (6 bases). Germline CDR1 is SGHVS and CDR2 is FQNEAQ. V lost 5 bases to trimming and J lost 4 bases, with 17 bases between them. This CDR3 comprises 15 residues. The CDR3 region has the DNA TGTGCCAGCAGCCCTTGGGAGGTAGTAGGAGAGACCCAGTACTTC. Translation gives CASSPWEVVGETQYF.

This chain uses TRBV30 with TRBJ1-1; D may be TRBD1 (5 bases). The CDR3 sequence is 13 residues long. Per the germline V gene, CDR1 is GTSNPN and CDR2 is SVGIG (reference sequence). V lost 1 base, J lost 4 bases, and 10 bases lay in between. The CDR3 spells CAWSAQGITEAFF. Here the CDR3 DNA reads TGTGCCTGGAGTGCCCAGGGTATCACTGAAGCTTTCTTT.

As DNA, the CDR3 is TGCGCCAGCAGCTTGGGACAGGGGGCCTACGAGCAGTACTTC. Residues: CASSLGQGAYEQYF. The rearrangement uses TRBV5-1 and TRBJ2-7; 9 bases are shared with TRBD1. The CDR3 has 14 residues. The germline V gene encodes CDR1 SGHRS and CDR2 YFSETQ. V lost 0 bases and J lost 2; bases outside the gene matches: 0.

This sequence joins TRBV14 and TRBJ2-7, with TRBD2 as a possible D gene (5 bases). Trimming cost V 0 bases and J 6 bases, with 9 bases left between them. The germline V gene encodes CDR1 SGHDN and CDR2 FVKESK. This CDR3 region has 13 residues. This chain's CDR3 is CASSQDLASEQYF. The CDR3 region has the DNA TGTGCCAGCAGCCAAGACCTAGCATCCGAGCAGTACTTC. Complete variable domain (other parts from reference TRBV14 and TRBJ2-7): EAGVTQFPSHSVIEKGQTVTLRCDPISGHDNLYWYRRVMGKEIKFLLHFVKESKQDESGMPNNRFLAERTGGTYSTLKVQPAELEDSGVYFCASSQDLASEQYFGPGTRLTVT.

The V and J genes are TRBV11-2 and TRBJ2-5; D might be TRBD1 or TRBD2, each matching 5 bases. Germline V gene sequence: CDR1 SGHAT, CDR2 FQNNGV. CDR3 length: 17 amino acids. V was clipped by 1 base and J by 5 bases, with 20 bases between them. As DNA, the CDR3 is TGTGCCAGCAGCTTAGTTCCTCTTGGGGGAGTGTTGGAGACCCAGTACTTC. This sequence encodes CASSLVPLGGVLETQYF.

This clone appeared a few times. CDR3 protein: CASSYSKDSQPQHF. The DNA of the CDR3 is TGTGCCAGCAGTTACTCGAAGGACTCGCAGCCCCAGCATTTT. The J gene is TRBJ1-5, the V gene TRBV6-5; D remains unclear. Trimming pared 0 bases from V and 7 bases from J, leaving 10 bases between. The CDR3 extends over 14 amino acids. Germline lookup yields CDR1 MNHEY and CDR2 SVGAGI.

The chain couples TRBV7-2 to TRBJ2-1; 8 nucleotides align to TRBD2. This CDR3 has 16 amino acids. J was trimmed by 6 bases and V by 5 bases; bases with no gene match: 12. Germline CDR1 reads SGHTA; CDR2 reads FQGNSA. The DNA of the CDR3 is TGTGCCAGCAGCCCCCAAGGACTAGCCGTCACCAATGAGCAGTTCTTC. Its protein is CASSPQGLAVTNEQFF.

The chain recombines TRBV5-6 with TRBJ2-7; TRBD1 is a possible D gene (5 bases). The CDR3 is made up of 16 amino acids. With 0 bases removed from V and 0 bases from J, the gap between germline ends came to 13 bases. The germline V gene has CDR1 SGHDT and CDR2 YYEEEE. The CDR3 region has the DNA TGTGCCAGCAGCTTGGGGATTGACAGCAACTCCTACGAGCAGTACTTC. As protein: CASSLGIDSNSYEQYF. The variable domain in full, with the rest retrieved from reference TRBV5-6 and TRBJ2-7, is DAGVTQSPTHLIKTRGQQVTLRCSPKSGHDTVSWYQQALGQGPQFIFQYYEEEERQRGNFPDRFSGHQFPNYSSELNVNALLLGDSALYLCASSLGIDSNSYEQYFGPGTRLTVT.

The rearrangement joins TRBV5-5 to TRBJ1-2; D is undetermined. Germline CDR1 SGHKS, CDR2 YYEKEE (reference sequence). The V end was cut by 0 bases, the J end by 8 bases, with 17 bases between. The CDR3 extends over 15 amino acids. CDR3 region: CASSLEVSGLEGYTF. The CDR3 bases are TGTGCCAGCAGCTTGGAGGTCTCAGGACTGGAAGGCTACACCTTC. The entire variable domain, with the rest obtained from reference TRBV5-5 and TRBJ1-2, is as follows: DAGVTQSPTHLIKTRGQQVTLRCSPISGHKSVSWYQQVLGQGPQFIFQYYEKEERGRGNFPDRFSARQFPNYSSELNVNALLLGDSALYLCASSLEVSGLEGYTFGSGTRLTVV.

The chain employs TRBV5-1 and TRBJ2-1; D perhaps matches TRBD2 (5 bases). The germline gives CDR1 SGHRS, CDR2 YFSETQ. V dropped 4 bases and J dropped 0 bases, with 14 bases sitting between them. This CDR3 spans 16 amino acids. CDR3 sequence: CASSKTSGSSYNEQFF. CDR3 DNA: TGCGCCAGCAGCAAAACTAGTGGAAGCTCCTACAATGAGCAGTTCTTC.

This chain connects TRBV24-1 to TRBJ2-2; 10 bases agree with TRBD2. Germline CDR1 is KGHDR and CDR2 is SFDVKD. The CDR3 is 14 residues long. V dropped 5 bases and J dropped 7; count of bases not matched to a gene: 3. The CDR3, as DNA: TGTGCCACCAGTGCAGCGGGAGGGCACGGGGAGCTGTTTTTT. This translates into CATSAAGGHGELFF.

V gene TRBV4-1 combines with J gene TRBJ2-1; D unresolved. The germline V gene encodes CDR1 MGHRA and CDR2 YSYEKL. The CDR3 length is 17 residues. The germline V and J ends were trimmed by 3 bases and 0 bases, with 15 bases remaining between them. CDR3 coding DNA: TGCGCCAGCAGCCAGGCCCAGGCTACCAGCTCCTACAATGAGCAGTTCTTC. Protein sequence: CASSQAQATSSYNEQFF.

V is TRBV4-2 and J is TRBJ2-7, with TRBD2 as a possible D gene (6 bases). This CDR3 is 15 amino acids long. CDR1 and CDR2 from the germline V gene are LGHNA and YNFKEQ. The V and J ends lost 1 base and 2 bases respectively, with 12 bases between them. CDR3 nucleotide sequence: TGTGCCAGCAGCCAAGGGGGTAGCGGAGCCTACGAGCAGTACTTC. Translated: CASSQGGSGAYEQYF.

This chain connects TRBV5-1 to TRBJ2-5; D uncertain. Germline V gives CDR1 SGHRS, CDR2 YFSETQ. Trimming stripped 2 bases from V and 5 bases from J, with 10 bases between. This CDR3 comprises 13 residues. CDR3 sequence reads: CASSFFLRETQYF. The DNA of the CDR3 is TGCGCCAGCAGCTTTTTCCTACGGGAGACCCAGTACTTC.

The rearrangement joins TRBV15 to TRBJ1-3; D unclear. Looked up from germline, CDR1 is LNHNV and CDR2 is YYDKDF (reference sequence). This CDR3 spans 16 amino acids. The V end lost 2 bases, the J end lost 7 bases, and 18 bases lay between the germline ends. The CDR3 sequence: CATSRSLDLIGNTIYF. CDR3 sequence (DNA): TGTGCCACCAGCAGATCCCTAGACTTAATCGGCAACACCATATATTTT.

CDR3 in DNA: TGTGCCAGCAGTTACTCGGCTAGCGGGATTTACGAGCAGTACTTC. Protein: CASSYSASGIYEQYF. The chain uses TRBV6-5 and TRBJ2-7; 9 nucleotides match TRBD2. The germline CDR1 and CDR2 sequences are MNHEY and SVGAGI. V trimming: 0 bases; J trimming: 4 bases; junction bases outside the gene matches: 4. The CDR3 totals 15 residues.